This T cell receptor beta chain was sequenced during a study of CD8 T cells in ankylosing spondylitis. Study-level findings and limits: Disease-linked clones reportedly concentrated significantly in matched ankylosing spondylitis synovial fluid. Fewer than ten highly homologous variants made up a TCR beta motif, and this motif appeared characteristic of ankylosing spondylitis blood. Both synovial fluid and blood in reactive arthritis had previously been reported to carry some motif variants.

As the method for making TCR beta libraries, quantitative 5'-RACE with molecular barcodes was used. TCRdb redid the calling of the 5' RACE reads with MiXCR, one entry per CDR3 protein. The repertoire holds approximately 400,000 distinct CDR3 sequences, with around 26% as singletons. Turning to this clonotype: Its antigen is undetermined.

The CDR3 totals 12 residues. CDR1 MNHEY and CDR2 SVGAGI come from the germline V gene. V was clipped by 7 bases and J by 6 bases; unmatched bases: 2. This clonotype originated in a male donor with ankylosing spondylitis. The sample taken for sequencing was blood, either unsorted or a sorted T cell fraction (not recorded which). The chain joins TRBV6-5 to TRBJ2-2; 7 bases match TRBD2. Here the CDR3 DNA reads TGTGCCAGCACCCGGGGGGCCGGGGAGCTGTTTTTT. Amino acid sequence: CASTRGAGELFF.